This TCR beta chain was recorded in a study of graft-versus-host responses after intestinal transplantation. This clone was counted a single time. Repertoires were generated with immunoSEQ multiplex PCR, while TCRdb's copy carries only in-frame clones and drops some. The table includes roughly 53,000 clones, around 90% detected once. The germline CDR1 and CDR2 sequences are SGHDT and YYEEEE. The CDR3 covers 14 residues. Trimming removed 4 bases at V and 4 bases at J, with 14 bases between. Here the sequenced sample was PBMCs, taken 650 to 670 days after intestinal transplant. V gene TRBV5-6 combines with J gene TRBJ1-2; D unresolved. The receptor's source is a human patient who received an intestinal transplant, so some T cells may come from the graft donor. The CDR3 sequence is CASSPRVVGYGYTF. The CDR3 DNA reads as TGTGCCAGCAGCCCTAGGGTCGTTGGCTATGGCTACACCTTC.